A single sample is the source of the 2 T cell receptor beta chains below, sequenced in a study of T cell responses to AZD1222 COVID-19 vaccine. Here immunoSEQ multiplex PCR was the method, and the copy in TCRdb shows in-frame clones only, minus some. The sample holds 100,000 to 150,000 clones, approximately 82% seen once. The specimen was peripheral blood, collected 28 days after the second AZD1222 dose. The receptors were sampled from an adult who received the AZD1222 COVID-19 vaccine.

The chain combines TRBV4-3 with TRBJ1-2, with D unresolved. This CDR3 is built from 17 residues. The V and J ends lost 3 bases and 3 bases respectively, with 20 bases between them. Per the germline V gene, CDR1 is LGHNA and CDR2 is YSLEER. CDR3 nucleotide sequence: TGCGCCAGCAGCCAGGAAGACTGGACCGATCCTTACTATGGCTACACCTTC. It translates to CASSQEDWTDPYYGYTF.

The chain carries TRBV5-1 and TRBJ2-2; no reliable D call. This CDR3 has 13 residues. V was trimmed by 0 bases and J by 5 bases, leaving 5 bases between them. Germline CDR1 and CDR2: SGHRS and YFSETQ. CDR3 region: CASSLVWTGELFF. CDR3 nucleotide sequence: TGCGCCAGCAGCTTGGTCTGGACCGGGGAGCTGTTTTTT.